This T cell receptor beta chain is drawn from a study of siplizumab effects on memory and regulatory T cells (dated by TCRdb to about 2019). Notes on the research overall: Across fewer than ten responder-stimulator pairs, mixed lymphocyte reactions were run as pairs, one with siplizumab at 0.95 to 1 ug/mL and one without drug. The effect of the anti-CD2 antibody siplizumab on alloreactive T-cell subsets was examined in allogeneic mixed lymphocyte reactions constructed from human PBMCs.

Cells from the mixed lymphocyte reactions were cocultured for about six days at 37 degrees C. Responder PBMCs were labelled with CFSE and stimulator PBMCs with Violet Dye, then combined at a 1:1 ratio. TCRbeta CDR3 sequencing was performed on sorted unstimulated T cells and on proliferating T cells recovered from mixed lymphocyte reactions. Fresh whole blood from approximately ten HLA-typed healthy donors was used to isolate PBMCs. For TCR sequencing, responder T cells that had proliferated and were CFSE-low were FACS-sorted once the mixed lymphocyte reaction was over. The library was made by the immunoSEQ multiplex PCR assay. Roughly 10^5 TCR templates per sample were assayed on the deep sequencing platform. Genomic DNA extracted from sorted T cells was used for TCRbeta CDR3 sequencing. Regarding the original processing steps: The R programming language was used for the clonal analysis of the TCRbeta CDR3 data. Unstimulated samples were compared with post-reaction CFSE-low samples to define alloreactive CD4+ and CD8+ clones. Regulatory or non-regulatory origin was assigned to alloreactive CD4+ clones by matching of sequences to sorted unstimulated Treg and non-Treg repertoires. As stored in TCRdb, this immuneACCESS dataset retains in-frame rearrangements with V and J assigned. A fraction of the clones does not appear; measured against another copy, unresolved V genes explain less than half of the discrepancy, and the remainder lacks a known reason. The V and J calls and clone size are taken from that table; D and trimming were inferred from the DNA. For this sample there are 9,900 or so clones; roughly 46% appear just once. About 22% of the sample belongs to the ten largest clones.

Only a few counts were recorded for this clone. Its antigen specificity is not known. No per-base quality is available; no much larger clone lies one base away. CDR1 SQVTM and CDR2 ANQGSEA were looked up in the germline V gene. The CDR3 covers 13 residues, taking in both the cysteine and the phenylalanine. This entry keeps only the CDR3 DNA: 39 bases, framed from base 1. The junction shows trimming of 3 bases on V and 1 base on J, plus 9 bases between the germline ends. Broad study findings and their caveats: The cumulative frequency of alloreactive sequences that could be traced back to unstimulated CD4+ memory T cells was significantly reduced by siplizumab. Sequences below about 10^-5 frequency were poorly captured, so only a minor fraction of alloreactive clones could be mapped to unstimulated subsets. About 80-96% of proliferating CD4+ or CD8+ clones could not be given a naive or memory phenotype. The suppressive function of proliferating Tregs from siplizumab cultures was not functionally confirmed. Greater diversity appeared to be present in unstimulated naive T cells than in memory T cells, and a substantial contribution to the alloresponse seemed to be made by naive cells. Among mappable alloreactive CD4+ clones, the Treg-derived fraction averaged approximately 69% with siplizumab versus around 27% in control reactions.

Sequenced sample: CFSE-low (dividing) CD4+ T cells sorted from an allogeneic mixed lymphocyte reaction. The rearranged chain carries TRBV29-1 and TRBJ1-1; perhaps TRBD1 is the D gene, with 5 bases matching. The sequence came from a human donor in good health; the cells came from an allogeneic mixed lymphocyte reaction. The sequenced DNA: TGCAGCGTTGAGGCTACAGGGAACACTGAAGCTTTCTTT. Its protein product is CSVEATGNTEAFF. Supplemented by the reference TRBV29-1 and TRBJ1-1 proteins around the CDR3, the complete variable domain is SAVISQKPSRDICQRGTSLTIQCQVDSQVTMMFWYRQQPGQSLTLIATANQGSEATYESGFVIDKFPISRPNLTFSTLTVSNMSPEDSSIYLCSVEATGNTEAFFGQGTRLTVV.